This T cell receptor beta chain was found in a study of blood T cells in healthy people across ages. The CDR3 sequence is 12 residues long. CDR1 and CDR2 (germline): SGHTA, FQGNSA. Trimming pared 8 bases from V and 5 bases from J, leaving 12 bases between. Then a second PCR, running about 6 to 11 cycles, was carried out with a sample-barcoded 5' primer and a J-beta primer mix. One entry per CDR3 protein, called by TCRdb with MiXCR from the 5' RACE reads. The data contain over a million distinct CDR3 sequences, approximately 40% of them singletons. The chain employs TRBV7-2 and TRBJ2-5; TRBD2 is a possible D gene (6 bases). The sequence was collected from a woman in her late teens or twenties in good health. Material for sequencing was blood. CDR3 sequence reads: CASGRPGETQYF. The DNA for the CDR3 is TGTGCCAGCGGGAGGCCGGGGGAGACCCAGTACTTC.